This T cell receptor beta chain emerged from a study of molecular identifiers for immune sequencing clone quantification. TCRdb passed the PCR reads through MiXCR, listing each CDR3 protein once. The sample has 62,000 or so distinct CDR3 sequences, 18% seen once; the top ten hold about 1.5%. This clonotype was seen a handful of times. Antigen: not known. Whole-study findings and limits: Clones that had above 20 RNA copies took up over 98% of effector molecules but under 1% in naive cells. Shared barcodes on identical TCR molecules could underestimate the sizes of highly expanded clones.

CDR1 MGHRA and CDR2 YSYEKL come from the germline V gene. The V and J ends lost 4 bases and 6 bases respectively, with 13 bases between them. The CDR3 length is 13 residues. The sequence derives from a human donor in good health. Some libraries in this study had Jurkat cell RNA spiked in. The sequenced sample was naive CD8+ T cells from blood, with Jurkat cell RNA spiked in. Subset meaning: FACS-sorted CD8+CD4-CCR7+CD45RA+ naive T cells. The rearrangement uses TRBV4-1 and TRBJ2-7; no clear D gene. CDR3 residues: CASSRTSDCEQYF. The CDR3, as DNA: TGCGCCAGCAGCCGGACGTCTGACTGCGAGCAGTACTTC.